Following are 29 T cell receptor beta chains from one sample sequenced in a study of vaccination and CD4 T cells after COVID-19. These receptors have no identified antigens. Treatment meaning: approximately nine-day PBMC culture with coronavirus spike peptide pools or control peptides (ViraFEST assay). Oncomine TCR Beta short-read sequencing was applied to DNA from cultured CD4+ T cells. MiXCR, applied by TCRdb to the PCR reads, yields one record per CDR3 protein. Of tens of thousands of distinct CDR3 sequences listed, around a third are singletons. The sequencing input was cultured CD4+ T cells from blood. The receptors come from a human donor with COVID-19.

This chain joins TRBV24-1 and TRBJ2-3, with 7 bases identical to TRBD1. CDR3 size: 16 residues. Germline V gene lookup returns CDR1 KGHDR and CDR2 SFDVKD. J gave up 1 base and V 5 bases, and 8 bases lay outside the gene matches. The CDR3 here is CATSGGTDRGTDTQYF. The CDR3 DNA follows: TGTGCCACCAGTGGAGGTACCGACAGGGGCACAGATACGCAGTATTTT.

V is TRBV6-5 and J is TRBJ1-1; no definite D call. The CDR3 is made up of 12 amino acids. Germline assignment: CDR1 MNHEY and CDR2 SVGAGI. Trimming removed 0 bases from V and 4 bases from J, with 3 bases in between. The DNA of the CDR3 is TGTGCCAGCAGTTACTCGAGCACTGAAGCTTTCTTT. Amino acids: CASSYSSTEAFF.

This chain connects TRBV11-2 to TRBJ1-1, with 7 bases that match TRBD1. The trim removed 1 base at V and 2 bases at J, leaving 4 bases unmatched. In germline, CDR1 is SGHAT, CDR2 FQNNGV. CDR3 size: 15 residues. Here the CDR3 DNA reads TGTGCCAGCAGCTTAGTTACAGGGGCAAACACTGAAGCTTTCTTT. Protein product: CASSLVTGANTEAFF.

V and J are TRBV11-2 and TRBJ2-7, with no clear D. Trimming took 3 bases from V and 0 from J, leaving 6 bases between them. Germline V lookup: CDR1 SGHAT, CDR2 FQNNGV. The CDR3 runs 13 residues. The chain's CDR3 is CASSFGISYEQYF. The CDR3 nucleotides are TGTGCCAGCAGCTTTGGGATCTCCTACGAGCAGTACTTC. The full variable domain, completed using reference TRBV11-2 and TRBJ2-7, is EAGVAQSPRYKIIEKRQSVAFWCNPISGHATLYWYQQILGQGPKLLIQFQNNGVVDDSQLPKDRFSAERLKGVDSTLKIQPAKLEDSAVYLCASSFGISYEQYFGPGTRLTVT.

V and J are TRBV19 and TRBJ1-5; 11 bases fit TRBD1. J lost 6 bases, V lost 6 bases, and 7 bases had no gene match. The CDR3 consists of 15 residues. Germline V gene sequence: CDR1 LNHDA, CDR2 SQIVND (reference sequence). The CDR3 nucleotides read TGTGCCAGTAGACCCGGGACAGGGGGTAGTCAGCCCCAGCATTTT. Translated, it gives CASRPGTGGSQPQHF. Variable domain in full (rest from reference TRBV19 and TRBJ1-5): DGGITQSPKYLFRKEGQNVTLSCEQNLNHDAMYWYRQDPGQGLRLIYYSQIVNDFQKGDIAEGYSVSREKKESFPLTVTSAQKNPTAFYLCASRPGTGGSQPQHFGDGTRLSIL.

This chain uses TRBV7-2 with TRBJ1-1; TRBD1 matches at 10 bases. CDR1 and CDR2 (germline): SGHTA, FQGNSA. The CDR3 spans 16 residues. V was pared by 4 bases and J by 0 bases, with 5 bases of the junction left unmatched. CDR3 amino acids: CASSSRTGGLNTEAFF. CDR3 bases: TGTGCCAGCAGCTCGAGGACAGGGGGGCTGAACACTGAAGCTTTCTTT.

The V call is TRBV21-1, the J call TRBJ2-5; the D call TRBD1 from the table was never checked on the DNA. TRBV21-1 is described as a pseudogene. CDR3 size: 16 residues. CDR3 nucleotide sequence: TGTGCCAGCAGCAAAGTCCGGGACAGGGACCAAGAGACCCAGTACTTC. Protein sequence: CASSKVRDRDQETQYF.

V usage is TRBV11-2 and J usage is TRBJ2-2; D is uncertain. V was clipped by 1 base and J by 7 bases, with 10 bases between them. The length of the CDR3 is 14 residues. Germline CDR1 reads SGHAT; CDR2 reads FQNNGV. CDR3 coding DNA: TGTGCCAGCAGCTTAGCCCATGTGGGCGGGGAGCTGTTTTTT. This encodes CASSLAHVGGELFF.

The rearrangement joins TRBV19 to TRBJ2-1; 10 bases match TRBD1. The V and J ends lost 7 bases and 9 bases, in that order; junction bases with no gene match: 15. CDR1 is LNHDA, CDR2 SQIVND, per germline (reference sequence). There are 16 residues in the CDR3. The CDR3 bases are TGTGCCAGTACCTCTCGACGGGACAGGGGTCATAGTGAGCAGTTCTTC. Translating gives CASTSRRDRGHSEQFF.

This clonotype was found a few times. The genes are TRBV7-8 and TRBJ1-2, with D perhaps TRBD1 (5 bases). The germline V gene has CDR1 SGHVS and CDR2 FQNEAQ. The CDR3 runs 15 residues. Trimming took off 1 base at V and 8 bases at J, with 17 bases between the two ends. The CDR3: CASSLVAGTEVGYTF. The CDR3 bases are TGTGCCAGCAGCTTAGTGGCAGGGACGGAAGTAGGCTACACCTTC.

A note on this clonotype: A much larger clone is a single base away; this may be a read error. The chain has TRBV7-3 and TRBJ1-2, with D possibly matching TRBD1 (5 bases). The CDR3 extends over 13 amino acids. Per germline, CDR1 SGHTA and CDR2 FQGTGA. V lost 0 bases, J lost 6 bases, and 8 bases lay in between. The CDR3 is CASSLTRGNGYTF. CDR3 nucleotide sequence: TGTGCCAGCAGCTTAACGCGGGGGAATGGCTACACCTTC.

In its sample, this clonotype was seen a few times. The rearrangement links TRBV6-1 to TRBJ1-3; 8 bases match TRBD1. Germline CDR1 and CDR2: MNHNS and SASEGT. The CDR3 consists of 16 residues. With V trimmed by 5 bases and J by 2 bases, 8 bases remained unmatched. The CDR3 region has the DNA TGTGCCAGCAGTCCCCGACAGGGGTCCCCTGGAAACACCATATATTTT. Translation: CASSPRQGSPGNTIYF.

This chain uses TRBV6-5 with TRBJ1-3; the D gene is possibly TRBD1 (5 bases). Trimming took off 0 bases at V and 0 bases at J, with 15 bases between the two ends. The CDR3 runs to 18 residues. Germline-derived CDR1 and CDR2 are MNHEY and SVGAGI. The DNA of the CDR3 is TGTGCCAGCAGTTACTCGGGACCGTCTATCATCTCTGGAAACACCATATATTTT. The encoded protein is CASSYSGPSIISGNTIYF.

Written as DNA, the CDR3 is TGTGCCAGCAGCCAAGATGGGGACAGAGGTAATGAAAAACTGTTTTTT. Amino acids: CASSQDGDRGNEKLFF. The rearrangement links TRBV4-2 to TRBJ1-4, with 7 bases matching TRBD1. CDR1 is LGHNA and CDR2 is YNFKEQ in the germline V gene. CDR3 length: 16 residues. J was trimmed by 4 bases and V by 0 bases; bases with no gene match: 5.

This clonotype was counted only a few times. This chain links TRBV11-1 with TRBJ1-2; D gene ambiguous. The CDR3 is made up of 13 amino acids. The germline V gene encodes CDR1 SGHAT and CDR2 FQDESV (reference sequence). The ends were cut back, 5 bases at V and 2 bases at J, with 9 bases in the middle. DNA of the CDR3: TGTGCCAGCAGCCAAGACGGGAACTATGGCTACACCTTC. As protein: CASSQDGNYGYTF. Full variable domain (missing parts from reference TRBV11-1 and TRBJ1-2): EAEVAQSPRYKITEKSQAVAFWCDPISGHATLYWYRQILGQGPELLVQFQDESVVDDSQLPKDRFSAERLKGVDSTLKIQPAELGDSAMYLCASSQDGNYGYTFGSGTRLTVV.

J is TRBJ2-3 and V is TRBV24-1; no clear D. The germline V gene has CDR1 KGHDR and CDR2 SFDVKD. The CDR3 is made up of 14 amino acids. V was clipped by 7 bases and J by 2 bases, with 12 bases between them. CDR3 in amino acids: CATSSGGSTDTQYF. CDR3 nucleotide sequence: TGTGCCACCAGCAGTGGCGGATCCACAGATACGCAGTATTTT.

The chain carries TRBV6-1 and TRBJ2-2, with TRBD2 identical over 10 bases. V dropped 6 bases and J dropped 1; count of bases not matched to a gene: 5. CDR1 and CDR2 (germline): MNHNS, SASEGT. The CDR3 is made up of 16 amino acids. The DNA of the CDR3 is TGTGCCAGCAGCAACCGACTAGCGGGGAACACCGGGGAGCTGTTTTTT. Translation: CASSNRLAGNTGELFF.

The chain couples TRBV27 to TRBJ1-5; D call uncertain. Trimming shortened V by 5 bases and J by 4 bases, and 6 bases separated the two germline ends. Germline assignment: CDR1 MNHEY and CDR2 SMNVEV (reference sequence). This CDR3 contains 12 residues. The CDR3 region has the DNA TGTGCCAGCAGTCCTCTGAATCAGCCCCAGCATTTT. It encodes CASSPLNQPQHF.

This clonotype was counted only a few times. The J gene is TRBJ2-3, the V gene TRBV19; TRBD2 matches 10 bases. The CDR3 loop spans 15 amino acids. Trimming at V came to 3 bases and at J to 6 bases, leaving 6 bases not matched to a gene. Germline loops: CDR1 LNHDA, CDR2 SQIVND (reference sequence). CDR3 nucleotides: TGTGCCAGTAGTATCGTTCGAGCGGGAGGGGATACGCAGTATTTT. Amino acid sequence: CASSIVRAGGDTQYF.

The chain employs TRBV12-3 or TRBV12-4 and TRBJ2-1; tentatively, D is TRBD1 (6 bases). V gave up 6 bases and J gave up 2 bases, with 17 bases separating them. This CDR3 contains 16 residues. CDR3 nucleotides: TGTGCCAGCAGGCCATCGATGGGACAAGCCTACAATGAGCAGTTCTTC. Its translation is CASRPSMGQAYNEQFF.

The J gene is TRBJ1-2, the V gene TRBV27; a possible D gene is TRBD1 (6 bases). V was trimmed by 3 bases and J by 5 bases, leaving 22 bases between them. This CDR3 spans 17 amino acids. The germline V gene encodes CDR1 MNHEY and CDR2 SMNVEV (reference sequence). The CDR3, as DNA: TGTGCCAGCAGTTTTTTTGCCCCGGGACATCCCCCTTATGGCTACACCTTC. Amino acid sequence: CASSFFAPGHPPYGYTF.

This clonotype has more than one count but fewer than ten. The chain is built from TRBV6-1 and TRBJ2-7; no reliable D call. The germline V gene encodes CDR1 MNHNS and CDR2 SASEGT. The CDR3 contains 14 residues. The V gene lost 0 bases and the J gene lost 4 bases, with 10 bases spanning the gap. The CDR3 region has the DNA TGTGCCAGCAGTGAAGCGCGAGTCGGGTACGAGCAGTACTTC. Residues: CASSEARVGYEQYF.

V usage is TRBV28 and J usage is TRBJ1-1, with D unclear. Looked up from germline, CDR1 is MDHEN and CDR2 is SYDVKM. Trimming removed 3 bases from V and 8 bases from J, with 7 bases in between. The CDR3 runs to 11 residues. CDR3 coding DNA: TGTGCCAGCAGTTTCCCCACAGAAGCTTTCTTT. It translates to CASSFPTEAFF.

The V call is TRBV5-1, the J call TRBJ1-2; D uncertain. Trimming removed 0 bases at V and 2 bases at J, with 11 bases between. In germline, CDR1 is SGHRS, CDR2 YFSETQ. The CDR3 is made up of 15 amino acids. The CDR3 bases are TGCGCCAGCAGCTTGGACCCGGCCGCCAACTATGGCTACACCTTC. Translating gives CASSLDPAANYGYTF.

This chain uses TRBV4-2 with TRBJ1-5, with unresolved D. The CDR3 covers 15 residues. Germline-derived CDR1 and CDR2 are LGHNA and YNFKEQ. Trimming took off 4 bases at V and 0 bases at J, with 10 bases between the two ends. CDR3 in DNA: TGTGCCAGCAGCCGCAACCCGGATAGCAATCAGCCCCAGCATTTT. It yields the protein CASSRNPDSNQPQHF.

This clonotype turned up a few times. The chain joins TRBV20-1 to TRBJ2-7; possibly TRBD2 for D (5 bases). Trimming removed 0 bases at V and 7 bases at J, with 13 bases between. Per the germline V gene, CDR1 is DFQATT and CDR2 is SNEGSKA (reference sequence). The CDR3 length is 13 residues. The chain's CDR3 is CSARDRSSGEQYF. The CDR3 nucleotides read TGCAGTGCTAGAGATCGATCATCGGGGGAGCAGTACTTC.

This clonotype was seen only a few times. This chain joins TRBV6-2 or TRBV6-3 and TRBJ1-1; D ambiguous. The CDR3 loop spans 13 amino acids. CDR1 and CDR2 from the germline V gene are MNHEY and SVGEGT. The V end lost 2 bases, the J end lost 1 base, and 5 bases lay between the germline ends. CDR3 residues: CASSYRTNTEAFF. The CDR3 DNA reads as TGTGCCAGCAGTTACAGGACGAACACTGAAGCTTTCTTT.

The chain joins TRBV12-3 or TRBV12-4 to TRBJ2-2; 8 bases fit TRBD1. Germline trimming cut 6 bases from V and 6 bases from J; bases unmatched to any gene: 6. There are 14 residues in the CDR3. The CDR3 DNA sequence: TGTGCCAGCAGAGGGACAGGACTGGCCGGGGAGCTGTTTTTT. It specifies CASRGTGLAGELFF.

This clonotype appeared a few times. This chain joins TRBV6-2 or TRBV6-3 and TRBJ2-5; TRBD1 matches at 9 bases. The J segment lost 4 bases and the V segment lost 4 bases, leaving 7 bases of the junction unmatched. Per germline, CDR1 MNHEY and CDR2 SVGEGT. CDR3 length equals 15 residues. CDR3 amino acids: CASSFPGQGSETQYF. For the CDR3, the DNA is TGTGCCAGCAGTTTTCCCGGACAGGGGTCAGAGACCCAGTACTTC.